This TCR beta chain was identified in a study of shared clonotypes between healthy human individuals. The overall study: Contributing individuals were a couple of females and a few males aged 18 to 49. Study-wide results and limits: The researchers took only blood, and tissue repertoires probably look different.

Healthy HIV-negative adults without recent acute infections or vaccinations served as donors. The investigators split CD4+ cells into a CD45RA+ naive subset and a CD45RA-negative memory subset. As to this clone: The antigen is unknown.

Germline CDR1 reads SGHNT; CDR2 reads YYREEE (reference sequence). Trimming took off 2 bases at V and 2 bases at J, with 8 bases between the two ends. CDR3 length: 13 residues. The protocol was immunoSEQ multiplex PCR, while the TCRdb copy is restricted to in-frame clones and leaves out a portion. The data contain about 2.4 million clones, roughly 93% of them singletons. The source material was naive CD4+ T cells from PBMCs. Subset of the sample: CD45RA+ positively selected. The chain combines TRBV5-4 with TRBJ2-7, with TRBD2 as a possible D gene (5 bases). The receptor was derived from a man between 18 and 29 years old in good health. Some clones in this sample may be carry-over from other donors' samples. The CDR3 is CASSFTGTYEQYF. The CDR3 nucleotides read TGTGCCAGCAGCTTTACGGGGACCTACGAGCAGTACTTC.